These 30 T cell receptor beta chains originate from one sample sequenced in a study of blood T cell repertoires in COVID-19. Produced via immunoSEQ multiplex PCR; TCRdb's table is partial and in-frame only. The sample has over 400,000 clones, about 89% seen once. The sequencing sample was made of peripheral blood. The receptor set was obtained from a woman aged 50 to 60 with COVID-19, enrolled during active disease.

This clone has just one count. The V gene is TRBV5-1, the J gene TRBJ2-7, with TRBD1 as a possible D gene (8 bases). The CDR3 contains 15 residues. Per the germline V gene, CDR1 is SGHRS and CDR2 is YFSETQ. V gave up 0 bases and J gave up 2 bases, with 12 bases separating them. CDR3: CASSLDRGGPYEQYF. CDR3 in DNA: TGCGCCAGCAGCTTGGACAGGGGGGGACCCTACGAGCAGTACTTC.

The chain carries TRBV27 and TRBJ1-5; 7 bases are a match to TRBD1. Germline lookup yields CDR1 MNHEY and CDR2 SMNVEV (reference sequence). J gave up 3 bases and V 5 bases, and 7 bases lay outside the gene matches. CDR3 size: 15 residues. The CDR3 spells CASSPTTGFNQPQHF. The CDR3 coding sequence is TGTGCCAGCAGTCCAACGACAGGGTTCAATCAGCCCCAGCATTTT.

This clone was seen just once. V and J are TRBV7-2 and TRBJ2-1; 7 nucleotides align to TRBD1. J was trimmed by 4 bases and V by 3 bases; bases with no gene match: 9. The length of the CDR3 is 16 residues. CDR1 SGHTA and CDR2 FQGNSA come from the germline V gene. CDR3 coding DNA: TGTGCCAGCAGCTTCCTGTCCGGGACAGTATACAATGAGCAGTTCTTC. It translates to CASSFLSGTVYNEQFF.

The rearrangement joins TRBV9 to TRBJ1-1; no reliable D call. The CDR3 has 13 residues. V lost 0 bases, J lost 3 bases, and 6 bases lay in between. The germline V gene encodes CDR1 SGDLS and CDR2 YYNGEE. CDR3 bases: TGTGCCAGCAGCGTAGGGAGGGACACTGAAGCTTTCTTT. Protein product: CASSVGRDTEAFF.

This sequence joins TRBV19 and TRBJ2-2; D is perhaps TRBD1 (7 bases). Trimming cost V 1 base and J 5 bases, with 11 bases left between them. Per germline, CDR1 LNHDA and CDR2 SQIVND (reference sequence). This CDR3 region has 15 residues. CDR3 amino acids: CASSIGAGGTGELFF. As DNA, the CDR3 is TGTGCCAGTAGTATAGGAGCAGGGGGGACCGGGGAGCTGTTTTTT.

Here the CDR3 DNA reads TGTGCCAGCAGCTTAGCAGGGGAATATGAGCAGTTCTTC. Translation: CASSLAGEYEQFF. The rearrangement links TRBV11-3 to TRBJ2-1; tentatively, D is TRBD1 (6 bases). This CDR3 has 13 residues. In germline, CDR1 is SGHNT, CDR2 YENEEA. Between the trimmed V and J ends, which lost 1 base and 8 bases, there was a span of 9 bases.

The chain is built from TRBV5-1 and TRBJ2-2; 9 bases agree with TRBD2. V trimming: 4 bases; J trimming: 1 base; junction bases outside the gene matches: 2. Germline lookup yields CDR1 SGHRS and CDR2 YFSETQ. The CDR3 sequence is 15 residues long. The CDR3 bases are TGCGCCAGCAGCCCGACTAGCGGGAACACCGGGGAGCTGTTTTTT. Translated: CASSPTSGNTGELFF.

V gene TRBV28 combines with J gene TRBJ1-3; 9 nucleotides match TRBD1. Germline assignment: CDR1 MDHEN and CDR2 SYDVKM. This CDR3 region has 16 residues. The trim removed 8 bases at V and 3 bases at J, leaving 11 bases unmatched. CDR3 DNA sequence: TGTGCCAGCGGACTGATACAGGGGGCGCTTGGAAACACCATATATTTT. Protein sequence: CASGLIQGALGNTIYF.

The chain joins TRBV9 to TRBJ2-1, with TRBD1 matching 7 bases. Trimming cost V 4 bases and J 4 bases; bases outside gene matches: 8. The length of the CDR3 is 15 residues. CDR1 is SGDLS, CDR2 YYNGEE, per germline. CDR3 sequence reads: CASSPQGGPYNEQFF. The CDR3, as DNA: TGTGCCAGCAGCCCTCAAGGGGGCCCGTACAATGAGCAGTTCTTC.

In DNA, the CDR3 is TGTGCCAGCACTGGTTCTGGCGAGGCATATGGCTACACCTTC. The encoded protein is CASTGSGEAYGYTF. The J gene is TRBJ1-2, the V gene TRBV6-5, with D unclear. The CDR3 runs 14 residues. With 7 bases removed from V and 5 bases from J, the gap between germline ends came to 17 bases. CDR1 is MNHEY, CDR2 SVGAGI, per germline.

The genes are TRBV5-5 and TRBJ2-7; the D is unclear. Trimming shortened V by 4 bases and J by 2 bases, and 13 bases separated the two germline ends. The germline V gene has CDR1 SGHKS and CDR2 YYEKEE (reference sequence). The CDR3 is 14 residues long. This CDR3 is CASSPASQPYEQYF. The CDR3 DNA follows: TGTGCCAGCAGCCCTGCCAGTCAACCCTACGAGCAGTACTTC.

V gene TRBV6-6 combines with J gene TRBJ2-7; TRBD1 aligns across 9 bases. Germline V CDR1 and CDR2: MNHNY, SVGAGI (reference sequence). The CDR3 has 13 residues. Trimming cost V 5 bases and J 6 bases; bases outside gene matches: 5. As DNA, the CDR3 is TGTGCCAGCAGTCTGGAGACAGGGGGCGAGCAGTACTTC. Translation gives CASSLETGGEQYF.

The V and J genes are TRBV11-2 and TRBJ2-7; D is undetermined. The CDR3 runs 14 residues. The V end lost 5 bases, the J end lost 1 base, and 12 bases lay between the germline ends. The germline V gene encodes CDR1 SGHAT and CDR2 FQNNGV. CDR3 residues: CASSPDTPSYEQYF. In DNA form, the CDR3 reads TGTGCCAGCAGCCCTGACACTCCGTCCTACGAGCAGTACTTC.

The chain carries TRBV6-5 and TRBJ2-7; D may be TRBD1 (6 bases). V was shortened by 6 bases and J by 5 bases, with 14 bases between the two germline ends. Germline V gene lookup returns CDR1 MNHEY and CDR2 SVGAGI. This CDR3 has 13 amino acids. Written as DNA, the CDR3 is TGTGCCAGCAGGCTACTACAGGGAAACGAGCAGTACTTC. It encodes CASRLLQGNEQYF.

CDR3: CAWSVRLAGGETQYF. In DNA, the CDR3 is TGTGCCTGGAGTGTAAGGCTAGCGGGGGGAGAGACCCAGTACTTC. The rearrangement joins TRBV30 to TRBJ2-5; 11 nucleotides agree with TRBD2. Unmatched junction bases numbered 4, after V lost 0 bases and J lost 4 bases. The CDR3 length is 15 residues. Per the germline V gene, CDR1 is GTSNPN and CDR2 is SVGIG (reference sequence).

CDR3 in amino acids: CAWSRLTAGGLNEQFF. The CDR3 DNA is TGTGCCTGGAGTAGATTAACAGCGGGGGGCCTAAATGAGCAGTTCTTC. The chain carries TRBV30 and TRBJ2-1, with 9 positions matching TRBD2. J lost 7 bases, V lost 2 bases, and 12 bases had no gene match. There are 16 residues in the CDR3. Germline V gene lookup returns CDR1 GTSNPN and CDR2 SVGIG (reference sequence).

CDR3 sequence reads: CASSLGGRVNGYTF. For the CDR3, the DNA is TGTGCCAGCAGCTTAGGAGGTCGAGTGAATGGCTACACCTTC. This rearrangement joins TRBV7-9 to TRBJ1-2; D is unresolved. Germline assignment: CDR1 SEHNR and CDR2 FQNEAQ (reference sequence). The CDR3 has 14 amino acids. V lost 1 base to trimming and J lost 6 bases, with 12 bases between them.

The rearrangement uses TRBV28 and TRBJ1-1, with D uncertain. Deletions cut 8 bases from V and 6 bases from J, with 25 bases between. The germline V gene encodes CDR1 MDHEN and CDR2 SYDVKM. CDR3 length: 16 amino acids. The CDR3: CASFPKGSWGGSEAFF. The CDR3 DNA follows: TGTGCCAGCTTTCCAAAAGGGTCCTGGGGAGGATCTGAAGCTTTCTTT.

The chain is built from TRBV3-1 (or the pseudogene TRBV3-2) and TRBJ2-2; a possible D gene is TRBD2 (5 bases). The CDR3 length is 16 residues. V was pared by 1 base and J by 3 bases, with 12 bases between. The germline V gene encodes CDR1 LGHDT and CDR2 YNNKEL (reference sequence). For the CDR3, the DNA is TGTGCCAGCAGCCAAGGTAGAGGGCTAGACACCGGGGAGCTGTTTTTT. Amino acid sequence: CASSQGRGLDTGELFF.

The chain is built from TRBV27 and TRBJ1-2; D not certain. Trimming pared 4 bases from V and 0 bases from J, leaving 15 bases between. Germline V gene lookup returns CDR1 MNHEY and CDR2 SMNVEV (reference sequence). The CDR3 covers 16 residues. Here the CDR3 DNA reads TGTGCCAGCAGTTCCCTATCCGCCATTCCTAACTATGGCTACACCTTC. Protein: CASSSLSAIPNYGYTF.

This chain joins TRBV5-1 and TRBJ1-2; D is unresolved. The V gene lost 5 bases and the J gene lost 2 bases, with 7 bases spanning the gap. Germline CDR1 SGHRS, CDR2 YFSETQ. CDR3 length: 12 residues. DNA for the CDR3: TGCGCCAGCAGAGGAGGGAACTATGGCTACACCTTC. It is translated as CASRGGNYGYTF.

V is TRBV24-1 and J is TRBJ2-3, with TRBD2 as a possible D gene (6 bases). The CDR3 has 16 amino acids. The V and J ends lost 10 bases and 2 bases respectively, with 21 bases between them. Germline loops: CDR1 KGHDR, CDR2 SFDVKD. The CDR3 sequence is CATSLGPRGATDTQYF. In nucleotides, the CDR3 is TGTGCCACTAGCTTAGGGCCTCGCGGGGCCACAGATACGCAGTATTTT.

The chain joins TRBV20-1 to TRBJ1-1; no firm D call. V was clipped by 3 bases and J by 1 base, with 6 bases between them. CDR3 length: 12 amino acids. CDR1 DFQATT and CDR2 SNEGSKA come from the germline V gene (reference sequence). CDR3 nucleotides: TGCAGTGCTAGTCTAGGGAACACTGAAGCTTTCTTT. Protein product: CSASLGNTEAFF.

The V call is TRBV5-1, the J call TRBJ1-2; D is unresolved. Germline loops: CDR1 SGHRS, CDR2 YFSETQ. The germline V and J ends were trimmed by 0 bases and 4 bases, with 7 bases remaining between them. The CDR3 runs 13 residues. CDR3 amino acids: CASSLVYSYGYTF. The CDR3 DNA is TGCGCCAGCAGCTTGGTGTATAGCTATGGCTACACCTTC.

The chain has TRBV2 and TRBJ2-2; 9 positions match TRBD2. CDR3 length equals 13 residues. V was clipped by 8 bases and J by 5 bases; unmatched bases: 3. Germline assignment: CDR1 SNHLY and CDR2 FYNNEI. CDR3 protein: CASRGLATGELFF. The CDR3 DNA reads TGTGCCAGCCGGGGACTAGCAACCGGGGAGCTGTTTTTT.

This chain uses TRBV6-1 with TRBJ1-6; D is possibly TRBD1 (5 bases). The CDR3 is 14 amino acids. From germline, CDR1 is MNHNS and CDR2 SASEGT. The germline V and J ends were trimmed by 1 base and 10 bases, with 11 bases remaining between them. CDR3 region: CASSEVRGGSPLHF. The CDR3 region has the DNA TGTGCCAGCAGTGAAGTCCGGGGGGGGTCACCCCTCCACTTT.

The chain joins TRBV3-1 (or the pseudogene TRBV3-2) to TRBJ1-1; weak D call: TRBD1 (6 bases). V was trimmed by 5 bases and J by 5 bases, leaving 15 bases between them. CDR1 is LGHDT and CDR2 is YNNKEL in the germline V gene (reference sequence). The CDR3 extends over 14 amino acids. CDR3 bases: TGTGCCAGCAGCATAACAGGGATGAGGACTGAAGCTTTCTTT. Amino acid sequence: CASSITGMRTEAFF.

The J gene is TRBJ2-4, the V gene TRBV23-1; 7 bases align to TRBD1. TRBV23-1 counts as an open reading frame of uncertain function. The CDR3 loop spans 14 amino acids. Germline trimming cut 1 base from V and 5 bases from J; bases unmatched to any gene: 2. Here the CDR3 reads CASSQFGTENIQYF. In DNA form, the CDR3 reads TGCGCCAGCAGTCAATTCGGGACAGAAAACATTCAGTACTTC.

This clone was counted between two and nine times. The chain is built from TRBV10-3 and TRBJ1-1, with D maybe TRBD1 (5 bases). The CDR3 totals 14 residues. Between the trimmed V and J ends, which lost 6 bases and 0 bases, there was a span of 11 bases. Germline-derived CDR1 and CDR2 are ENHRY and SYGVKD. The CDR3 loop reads CAISPTALNTEAFF. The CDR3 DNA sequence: TGTGCCATCAGCCCGACAGCCCTGAACACTGAAGCTTTCTTT.

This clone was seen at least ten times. The CDR3 is CASSLWDRNYGYTF. CDR3 coding DNA: TGTGCCAGCAGCTTGTGGGACAGGAACTATGGCTACACCTTC. The J gene is TRBJ1-2, the V gene TRBV7-9, with TRBD1 matching over 8 bases. The CDR3 has 14 amino acids. Germline CDR1 SEHNR, CDR2 FQNEAQ (reference sequence). V lost 3 bases and J lost 2; bases outside the gene matches: 2.